The sequence of this T cell receptor beta chain was determined in a study of blood T cell repertoires in COVID-19. Germline-derived CDR1 and CDR2 are SGDLS and YYNGEE. CDR3 length: 16 amino acids. After removal of 4 bases from V and 2 bases from J, the junction contained 6 bases not matched to a gene. Recruitment covered 25 or so US areas and drew participants whose ages spanned roughly 18 to 100 years. Method: immunoSEQ multiplex PCR; TCRdb's copy keeps in-frame clones and lacks some. The repertoire includes a few hundred thousand clones, roughly 84% of them detected once, and 3.4% sits in the top ten.

The receptor was derived from a man in his forties or fifties who had recovered from COVID-19. Material for sequencing was PBMCs or T cells enriched from blood (not recorded which). The J gene is TRBJ2-5, the V gene TRBV9; the match to TRBD2 covers 12 bases. CDR3 in amino acids: CASSSRTSGVQETQYF. As DNA, the CDR3 is TGTGCCAGCAGCTCCCGGACTAGCGGGGTTCAAGAGACCCAGTACTTC.